This T cell receptor beta chain is drawn from a study of T-cell reconstitution after alpha-beta-depleted transplantation in children (dated by TCRdb to the mid-2010s). As for the study more broadly: Using TCR repertoire profiling, the study quantitatively followed how T-cell immune reconstitution unfolded in children after TCRalphabeta/CD19-depleted allogeneic hematopoietic cell transplantation.

This clonotype has only a few counts. The antigen it binds to is not known. No quality values exist for individual bases; no much larger clone is one base distant. Relative to germline, V is missing 1 base and J is missing 5 bases, with 6 bases of the junction outside any gene match. CDR1 MNHEY and CDR2 SVGEGT were looked up in the germline V gene. Taken from cysteine to phenylalanine, the CDR3 has 15 residues. Only the CDR3 DNA stays, 45 bases, in frame from base 1. The receptor library was made with PCR. For sequencing, an Illumina HiSeq 2500 was employed. TCR library preparation used molecular barcoding, with unique molecular identifiers applied to normalize quantification of the TCRbeta repertoire. The raw public data were reprocessed by TCRdb itself: fastp quality trimming at Q25, MiXCR clonotype calling, in-frame beta chains only. Each CDR3 protein gets just one entry, which takes the most common genes and DNA from the rows behind it. Counted in this sample were hundreds of thousands of distinct CDR3 sequences; roughly a tenth of them appeared once. 3.5% to 5% of the sample is taken by the ten largest.

This sample comprised PBMCs from the stem cell graft donor, obtained from the stem cell graft. The receptor was isolated from a human donor who donated a stem cell graft to a child with acute myeloid leukemia. The chain links TRBV6-2 or TRBV6-3 with TRBJ2-7; 9 junctional bases match TRBD2. Here the CDR3 is given as CASSYYSGSINEQYF. At the DNA level, the sequence is TGTGCCAGCAGTTACTATAGCGGGAGTATTAACGAGCAGTACTTC.